This TCR beta chain was recorded in a study of B cell selection in AIRE deficiency. Germline-derived CDR1 and CDR2 are SGHRS and YFSETQ. Trimming cost V 0 bases and J 2 bases; bases outside gene matches: 5. The CDR3 loop spans 16 amino acids. CD4+CD127+ cells were sorted as the conventional CD4 T cells. Study conclusions and caveats: About a third of healthy-donor shared Treg TCRbeta sequences appeared in patient Tconv cells. Only approximately 9.2% of 3,500 to 4,500 shared Treg sequences were patient-specific; about 33% healthy-specific. In TCRBV usage, CDR3 length and diversity, patient Tconv and Treg cells matched healthy donors.

Sequencing used immunoSEQ multiplex PCR; TCRdb keeps in-frame clones, though not all of them. The sample lists 21,000 or so clones; roughly 97% were seen once. A word on this clone: Its cognate antigen is unknown.

This chain links TRBV5-1 with TRBJ2-3, with 8 bases fitting TRBD2. This clonotype was sampled from a human donor with AIRE deficiency. Input material: conventional CD4+ T cells sorted from PBMCs. The DNA for the CDR3 is TGCGCCAGCAGCTTGGGGCTAGCGGGCACCACAGATACGCAGTATTTT. Its translation: CASSLGLAGTTDTQYF. Drawing the rest from reference TRBV5-1 and TRBJ2-3, the complete variable domain is KAGVTQTPRYLIKTRGQQVTLSCSPISGHRSVSWYQQTPGQGLQFLFEYFSETQRNKGNFPGRFSGRQFSNSRSEMNVSTLELGDSALYLCASSLGLAGTTDTQYFGPGTRLTVL.